This T cell receptor (beta chain) was identified in a study of blood T cell repertoires in COVID-19. This CDR3 is 15 amino acids long. The V segment lost 5 bases and the J segment 1 base; nucleotides outside the gene matches: 7. The germline gives CDR1 MNHEY, CDR2 SVGEGT. TCRdb's copy holds only in-frame clones and misses some; the assay was immunoSEQ multiplex PCR. The data contain 250,000 to 300,000 clones, roughly 84% of them seen just once; the ten biggest clones take up about 3.5%. Only one count was recorded for this clone. The chain recombines TRBV6-2 or TRBV6-3 with TRBJ2-7; 8 bases align to TRBD1. The sample was PBMCs or T cells enriched from blood (not recorded which). The TCR was taken from a man aged 50 to 60 who had recovered from COVID-19. Written as DNA, the CDR3 is TGTGCCAGCAGTACCCAGGACAGGGCATCCTACGAGCAGTACTTC. It yields the protein CASSTQDRASYEQYF.